Sequencing of this T cell receptor (beta chain) was carried out in a study of blood T cells in healthy people across ages. The study, taken as a whole, reports: Older age went with lower TCR beta diversity per million T cells, in a roughly linear way.

In terms of origin and age, donors were healthy Caucasian individuals from Russia aged about 6 to 100. PBMCs were isolated at a quantity of at least 6.5 million per sample. The CDR3 covers 15 residues. Germline loops: CDR1 KGHSH, CDR2 LQKENI. V dropped 1 base and J dropped 7; count of bases not matched to a gene: 5. The sample holds a few counts of this clonotype. Its antigen is not known. A second PCR of 7 to 11 cycles used a sample-barcoded 5' primer and a J-beta primer mix. With 12 random nucleotides, a template-switch adaptor tagged each individual cDNA molecule. MiXCR, applied by TCRdb to the 5' RACE reads, yields one record per CDR3 protein. The sample includes 1.6 million or so distinct CDR3 sequences, around 35% seen only once; the top ten take approximately 10%.

Sample: blood. This rearrangement joins TRBV18 to TRBJ2-1; TRBD2 matches at 9 bases. This TCR came from a woman between 25 and 40 years old in good health. CDR3 sequence: CASSPRASGENEQFF. CDR3 DNA: TGTGCCAGCTCACCACGGGCTAGCGGGGAGAATGAGCAGTTCTTC.